A single sample gave rise to the 5 T cell receptor beta chains below, sequenced in a study of blood T cell repertoires in COVID-19 (dated by TCRdb to the early 2020s). Libraries were built with the immunoSEQ multiplex PCR assay. TCRdb re-hosts the immuneACCESS table, in-frame sequences only. Its copies lack some clones; in the studies checked, an unresolved V gene accounts for under half of them, and the cause for the rest is not known. Counted in this sample were 300,000 to 450,000 clones; around 87% of them appeared once. Clones ranked in the top ten supply about 2.9% of the sample. Sequencing was performed on peripheral blood. The receptors come from a human donor in a cohort sampled during active COVID-19.

About this clone: This CDR3 is also generated by other DNA sequences in the sample. The genes are TRBV9 and TRBJ2-3, with TRBD2 as a possible D gene (5 bases). CDR1 and CDR2 from the germline V gene are SGDLS and YYNGEE. V shed 0 bases and J shed 0 bases, with 8 bases lying between them. This CDR3 has 15 amino acids. CDR3 DNA sequence: TGTGCCAGCAGCGTAGGAAGCGGAAGCACAGATACGCAGTATTTT. This gives the protein CASSVGSGSTDTQYF.

Only one count was recorded for this clone. This chain connects TRBV4-2 to TRBJ2-7; 7 nucleotides line up with TRBD1. The CDR3 is 17 residues long. The V and J ends lost 4 bases and 0 bases, in that order; junction bases with no gene match: 12. The germline V gene encodes CDR1 LGHNA and CDR2 YNFKEQ. For the CDR3, the DNA is TGTGCCAGCAGCCGAACCACCGGGACAGAGCACTCCTACGAGCAGTACTTC. It encodes CASSRTTGTEHSYEQYF.

The rearrangement uses TRBV2 and TRBJ2-5, with 10 bases fitting TRBD2. The germline CDR1 and CDR2 sequences are SNHLY and FYNNEI. J gave up 5 bases and V 3 bases, and 3 bases lay outside the gene matches. The CDR3 covers 14 residues. The CDR3 here is CASSELAGVETQYF. The CDR3 DNA sequence: TGTGCCAGCAGTGAGCTAGCGGGGGTCGAGACCCAGTACTTC.

This rearrangement joins TRBV5-1 to TRBJ2-1, with 9 bases that match TRBD2. In germline, CDR1 is SGHRS, CDR2 YFSETQ. The CDR3 is 17 amino acids. The V segment lost 4 bases and the J segment 10 bases; nucleotides outside the gene matches: 18. Here the CDR3 DNA reads TGCGCCAGCAGCCCCCTCCGGGGCGGGAGGGCCATTTACGAGCAGTTCTTC. Its protein product is CASSPLRGGRAIYEQFF.

The rearrangement links TRBV30 to TRBJ2-5, with 11 bases identical to TRBD2. V lost 1 base and J lost 0; bases outside the gene matches: 1. The CDR3 covers 15 residues. Per the germline V gene, CDR1 is GTSNPN and CDR2 is SVGIG (reference sequence). The chain's CDR3 is CAWSGGLADQETQYF. CDR3 DNA sequence: TGTGCCTGGAGTGGGGGACTAGCGGACCAAGAGACCCAGTACTTC. The full variable domain, with the rest looked up from reference TRBV30 and TRBJ2-5, is SQTIHQWPATLVQPVGSPLSLECTVEGTSNPNLYWYRQAAGRGLQLLFYSVGIGQISSEVPQNLSASRPQDRQFILSSKKLLLSDSGFYLCAWSGGLADQETQYFGPGTRLLVL.